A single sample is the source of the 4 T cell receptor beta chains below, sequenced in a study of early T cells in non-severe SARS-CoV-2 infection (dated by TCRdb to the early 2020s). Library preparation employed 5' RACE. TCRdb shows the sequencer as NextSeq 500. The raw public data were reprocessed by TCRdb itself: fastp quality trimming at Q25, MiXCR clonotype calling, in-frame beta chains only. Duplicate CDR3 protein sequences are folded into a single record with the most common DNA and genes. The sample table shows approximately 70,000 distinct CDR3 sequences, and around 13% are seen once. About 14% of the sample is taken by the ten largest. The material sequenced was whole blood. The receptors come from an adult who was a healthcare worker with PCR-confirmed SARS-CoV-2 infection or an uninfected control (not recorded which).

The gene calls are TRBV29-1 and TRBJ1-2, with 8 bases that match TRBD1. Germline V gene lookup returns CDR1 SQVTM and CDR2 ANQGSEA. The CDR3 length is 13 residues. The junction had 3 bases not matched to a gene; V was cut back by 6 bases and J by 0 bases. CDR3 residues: CSVAGGPNYGYTF. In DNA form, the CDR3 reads TGCAGCGTCGCAGGGGGCCCTAACTATGGCTACACCTTC.

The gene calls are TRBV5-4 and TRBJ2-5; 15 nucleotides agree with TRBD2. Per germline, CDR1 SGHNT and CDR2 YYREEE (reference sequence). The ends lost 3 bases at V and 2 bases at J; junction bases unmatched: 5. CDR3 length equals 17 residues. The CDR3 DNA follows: TGTGCCAGCAGCTCGGGACTAGCGGGGGGAAAACAAGAGACCCAGTACTTC. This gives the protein CASSSGLAGGKQETQYF.

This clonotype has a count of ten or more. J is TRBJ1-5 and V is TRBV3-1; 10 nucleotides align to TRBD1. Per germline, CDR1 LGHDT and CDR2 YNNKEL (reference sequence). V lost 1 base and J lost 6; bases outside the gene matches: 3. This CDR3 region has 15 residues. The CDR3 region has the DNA TGTGCCAGCAGCCAAGGGACAGGGGGAGGTCAGCCCCAGCATTTT. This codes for CASSQGTGGGQPQHF.

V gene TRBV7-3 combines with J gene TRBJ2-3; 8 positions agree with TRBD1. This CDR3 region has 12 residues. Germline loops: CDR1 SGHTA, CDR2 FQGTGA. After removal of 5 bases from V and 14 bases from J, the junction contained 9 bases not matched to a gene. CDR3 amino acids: CASSQSPDRVYF. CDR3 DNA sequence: TGTGCCAGCAGCCAAAGCCCGGACAGGGTGTATTTT. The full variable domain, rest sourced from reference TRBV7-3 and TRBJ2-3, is GAGVSQTPSNKVTEKGKYVELRCDPISGHTALYWYRQSLGQGPEFLIYFQGTGAADDSGLPNDRFFAVRPEGSVSTLKIQRTERGDSAVYLCASSQSPDRVYFGPGTRLTVL.